This T cell receptor beta chain was identified in a study of shared T cell receptors in the human thymus. Some clones are missing from TCRdb's copy, which holds only in-frame ones; the method was immunoSEQ multiplex PCR. The data contain more than 550,000 clones, over 75% of them singletons. Losses at the gene ends were 6 bases for V and 1 base for J; bases not matched to a gene: 16. Germline V gene sequence: CDR1 MDHEN, CDR2 SYDVKM. The CDR3 extends over 18 amino acids. These same records also appear under a second study, on human thymus T cells. From that paper: Corrective heart surgery yielded resections, and these provided the thymus tissue.

The origin of this receptor is a boy under three years old with a congenital heart defect. Source material: thymocytes. This chain uses TRBV28 with TRBJ2-5; 8 nucleotides agree with TRBD1. CDR3 in DNA: TGTGCCAGCAGCAACTACTCTGCTGGGACAGGATCCCAAGAGACCCAGTACTTC. Protein product: CASSNYSAGTGSQETQYF.